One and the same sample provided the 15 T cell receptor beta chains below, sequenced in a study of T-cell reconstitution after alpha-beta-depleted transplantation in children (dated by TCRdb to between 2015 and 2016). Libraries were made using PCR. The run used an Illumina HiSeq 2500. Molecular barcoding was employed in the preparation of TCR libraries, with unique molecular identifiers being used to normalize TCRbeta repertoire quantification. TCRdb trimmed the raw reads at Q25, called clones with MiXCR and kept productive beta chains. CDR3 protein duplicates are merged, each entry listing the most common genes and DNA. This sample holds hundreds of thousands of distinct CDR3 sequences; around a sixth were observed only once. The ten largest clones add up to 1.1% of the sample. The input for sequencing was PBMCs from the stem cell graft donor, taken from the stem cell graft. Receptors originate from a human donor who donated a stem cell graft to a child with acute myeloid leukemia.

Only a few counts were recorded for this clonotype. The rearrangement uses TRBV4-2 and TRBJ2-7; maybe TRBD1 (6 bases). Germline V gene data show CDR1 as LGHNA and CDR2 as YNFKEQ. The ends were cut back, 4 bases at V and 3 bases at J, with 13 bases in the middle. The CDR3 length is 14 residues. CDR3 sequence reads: CASSPPGHFYEQYV. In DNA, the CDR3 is TGTGCCAGCAGCCCCCCGGGACACTTCTACGAGCAGTACGTC.

CDR3 in amino acids: CASGLVLAGGGNEQFF. For the CDR3, the DNA is TGTGCTAGTGGTTTGGTACTAGCGGGGGGGGGGAATGAGCAGTTCTTC. V and J are TRBV12-5 and TRBJ2-1; 13 bases map to TRBD2. Germline CDR1 is LGHNT and CDR2 is FRNRAP. V was clipped by 0 bases and J by 7 bases; unmatched bases: 3. There are 16 residues in the CDR3.

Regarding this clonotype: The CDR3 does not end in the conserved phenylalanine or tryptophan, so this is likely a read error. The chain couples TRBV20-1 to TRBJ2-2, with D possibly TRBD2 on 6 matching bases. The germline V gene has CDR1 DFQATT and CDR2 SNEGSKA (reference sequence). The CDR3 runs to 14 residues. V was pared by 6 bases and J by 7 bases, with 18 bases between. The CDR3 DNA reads TGCAGTGCCCTCCGAATAGCGGAGGACGGGGAGCTGTTTCTT. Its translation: CSALRIAEDGELFL.

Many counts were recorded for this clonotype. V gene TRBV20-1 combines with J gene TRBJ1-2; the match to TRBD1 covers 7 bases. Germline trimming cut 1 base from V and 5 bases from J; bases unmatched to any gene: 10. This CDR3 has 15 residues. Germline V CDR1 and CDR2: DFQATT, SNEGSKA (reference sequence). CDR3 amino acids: CSARVPGGWTYGYTF. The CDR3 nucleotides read TGCAGTGCTAGAGTCCCAGGGGGGTGGACTTATGGCTACACCTTC.

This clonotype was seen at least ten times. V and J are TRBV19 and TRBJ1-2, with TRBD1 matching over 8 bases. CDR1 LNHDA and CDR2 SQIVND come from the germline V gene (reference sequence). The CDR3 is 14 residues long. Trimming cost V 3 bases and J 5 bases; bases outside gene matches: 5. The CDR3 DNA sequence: TGTGCCAGTAGTATGGCCGGACAGGGTTATGGCTACACCTTC. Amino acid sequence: CASSMAGQGYGYTF.

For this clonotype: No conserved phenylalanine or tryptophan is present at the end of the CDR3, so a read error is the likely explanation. The CDR3 nucleotides read TGTGCCAGCAGCCAGGACAGGGAATCCTACAATGAGCAGTTCTCC. Its protein is CASSQDRESYNEQFS. The J gene is TRBJ2-1, the V gene TRBV7-7; the match to TRBD1 covers 8 bases. This CDR3 has 15 amino acids. The V gene's germline CDR1 is SSHAT and CDR2 FNYEAQ (reference sequence). Trimming removed 5 bases from V and 1 base from J; junction bases left unmatched: 4.

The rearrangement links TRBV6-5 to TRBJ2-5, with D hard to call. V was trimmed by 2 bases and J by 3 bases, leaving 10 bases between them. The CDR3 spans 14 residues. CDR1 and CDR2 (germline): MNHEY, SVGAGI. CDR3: CASSYPEFKETQYF. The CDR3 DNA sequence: TGTGCCAGCAGTTACCCTGAGTTCAAAGAGACCCAGTACTTC.

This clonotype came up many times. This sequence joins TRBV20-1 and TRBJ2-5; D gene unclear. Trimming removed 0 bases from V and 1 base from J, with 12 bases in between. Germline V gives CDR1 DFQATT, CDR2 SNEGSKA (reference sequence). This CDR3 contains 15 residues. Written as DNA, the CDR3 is TGCAGTGCTAGAGATCCCGTCTCATCCCAAGAGACCCAGTACTTC. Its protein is CSARDPVSSQETQYF.

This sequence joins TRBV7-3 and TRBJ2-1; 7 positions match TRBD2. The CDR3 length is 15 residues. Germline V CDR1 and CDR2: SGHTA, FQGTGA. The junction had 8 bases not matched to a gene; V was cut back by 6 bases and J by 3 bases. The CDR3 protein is CASSMSGARYNEQFF. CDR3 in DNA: TGTGCCAGCAGTATGAGCGGGGCCCGCTACAATGAGCAGTTCTTC.

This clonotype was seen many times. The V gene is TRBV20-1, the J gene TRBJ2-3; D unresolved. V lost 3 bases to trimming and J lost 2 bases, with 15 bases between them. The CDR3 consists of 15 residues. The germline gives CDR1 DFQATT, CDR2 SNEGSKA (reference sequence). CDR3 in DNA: TGCAGTGCTAGCTTTGGGTCCATCTACACAGATACGCAGTATTTT. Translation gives CSASFGSIYTDTQYF.

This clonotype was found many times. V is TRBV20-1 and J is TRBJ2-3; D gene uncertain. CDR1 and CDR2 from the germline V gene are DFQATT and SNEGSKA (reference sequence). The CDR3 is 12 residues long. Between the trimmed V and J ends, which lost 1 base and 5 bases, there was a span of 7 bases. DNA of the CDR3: TGCAGTGCTAGAGCCCCAGAAGATACGCAGTATTTT. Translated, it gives CSARAPEDTQYF.

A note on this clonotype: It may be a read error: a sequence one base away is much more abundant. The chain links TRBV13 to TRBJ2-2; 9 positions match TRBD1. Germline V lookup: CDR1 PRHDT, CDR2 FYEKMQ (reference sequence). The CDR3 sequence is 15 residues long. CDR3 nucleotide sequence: TGTGCCGGCAGCCCGGGACAGGGCCACACCGGGGAGCTGTTTTTT. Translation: CAGSPGQGHTGELFF.

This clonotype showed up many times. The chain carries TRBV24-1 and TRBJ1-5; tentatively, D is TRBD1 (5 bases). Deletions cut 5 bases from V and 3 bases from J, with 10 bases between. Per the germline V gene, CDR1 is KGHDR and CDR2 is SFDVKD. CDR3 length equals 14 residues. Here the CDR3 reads CATSVQGFNQPQHF. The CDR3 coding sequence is TGTGCCACCAGTGTGCAGGGTTTCAATCAGCCCCAGCATTTT.

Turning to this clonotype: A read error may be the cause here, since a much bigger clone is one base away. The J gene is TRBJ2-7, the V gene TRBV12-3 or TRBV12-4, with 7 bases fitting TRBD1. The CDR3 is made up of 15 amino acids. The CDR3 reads CATSSQTGDSYEQYF. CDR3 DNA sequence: TGTGCCACCAGTTCGCAAACAGGGGACTCCTACGAGCAGTACTTC.

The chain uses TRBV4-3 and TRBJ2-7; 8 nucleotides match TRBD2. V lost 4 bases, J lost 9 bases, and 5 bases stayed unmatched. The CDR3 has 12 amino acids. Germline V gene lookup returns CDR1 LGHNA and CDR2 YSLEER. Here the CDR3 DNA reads TGCGCCAGCAGCCCTCCCGGGGGGGTGCAGTACTTC. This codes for CASSPPGGVQYF.